What follows are 21 T cell receptor beta chains derived from one specimen sequenced in a study of cytomegalovirus exposure and HLA in healthy donors. The PCR used 60 Vbeta and 13 Jbeta primers. Generated by immunoSEQ multiplex PCR, the TCRdb table keeps only in-frame clones and is missing some. The repertoire has about 260,000 clones, roughly four fifths of them found once; the top ten carry approximately 2%. Sequenced sample: PBMCs. The receptors derive from a woman in her forties in good health and CMV-seropositive.

This chain links TRBV5-1 with TRBJ2-5; D perhaps matches TRBD2 (6 bases). In germline, CDR1 is SGHRS, CDR2 YFSETQ. Trimming removed 0 bases at V and 5 bases at J, with 11 bases between. This CDR3 comprises 14 residues. CDR3: CASSLGSGGETQYF. CDR3 coding DNA: TGCGCCAGCAGCTTGGGGTCTGGAGGGGAGACCCAGTACTTC.

This chain links TRBV7-2 with TRBJ2-1; TRBD1 matches 9 bases. Germline lookup yields CDR1 SGHTA and CDR2 FQGNSA. Trimming cost V 5 bases and J 6 bases; bases outside gene matches: 11. The CDR3 covers 16 residues. The CDR3 DNA follows: TGTGCCAGCAGCATAAGGTGGGACAGGGCGGGCAATGAGCAGTTCTTC. Amino acid sequence: CASSIRWDRAGNEQFF.

This sequence joins TRBV29-1 and TRBJ2-7; 7 bases fit TRBD1. V was pared by 4 bases and J by 0 bases, with 9 bases of the junction left unmatched. The CDR3 is 15 residues long. Germline V gene lookup returns CDR1 SQVTM and CDR2 ANQGSEA. CDR3 nucleotides: TGCAGCGTTGTAGGGACAGCGGATAGCTCCTACGAGCAGTACTTC. Translation: CSVVGTADSSYEQYF.

The rearrangement uses TRBV30 and TRBJ2-1, with 9 bases lining up with TRBD2. The CDR3 has 15 amino acids. V was pared by 0 bases and J by 5 bases, with 5 bases of the junction left unmatched. Per the germline V gene, CDR1 is GTSNPN and CDR2 is SVGIG (reference sequence). CDR3 DNA sequence: TGTGCCTGGAGTGTCCTAGCGGGGCGGGACAATGAGCAGTTCTTC. Translation gives CAWSVLAGRDNEQFF.

This clone was seen once. The chain carries TRBV30 and TRBJ1-2, with 10 bases matching TRBD1. CDR3 length equals 13 residues. V lost 4 bases, J lost 5 bases, and 4 bases stayed unmatched. Germline V lookup: CDR1 GTSNPN, CDR2 SVGIG (reference sequence). This CDR3 is CAWTGTGDYGYTF. CDR3 nucleotide sequence: TGTGCCTGGACTGGGACAGGGGATTATGGCTACACCTTC.

V usage is TRBV29-1 and J usage is TRBJ2-7, with 7 bases lining up with TRBD2. This CDR3 is built from 12 residues. The germline CDR1 and CDR2 sequences are SQVTM and ANQGSEA. V trimming: 6 bases; J trimming: 5 bases; junction bases outside the gene matches: 7. This CDR3 reads CSVGGYEDEQYF. CDR3 DNA: TGCAGCGTCGGGGGGTATGAGGACGAGCAGTACTTC.

This clone was picked up a small number of times. This chain links TRBV5-6 with TRBJ2-1, with D maybe TRBD1 (6 bases). This CDR3 is 12 amino acids long. CDR1 is SGHDT, CDR2 YYEEEE, per germline. Trimming removed 1 base at V and 12 bases at J, with 11 bases between. The CDR3 sequence: CASSLTARGQFF. CDR3 nucleotide sequence: TGTGCCAGCAGCTTGACGGCCAGGGGGCAGTTCTTC.

J is TRBJ1-5 and V is TRBV5-6; 7 nucleotides match TRBD1. The germline V gene encodes CDR1 SGHDT and CDR2 YYEEEE. The CDR3 contains 13 residues. Trimming cost V 4 bases and J 6 bases; bases outside gene matches: 4. CDR3: CASSRGRLQPQHF. As DNA, the CDR3 is TGTGCCAGCAGCAGGGGGCGTCTTCAGCCCCAGCATTTT.

This clone occurred once. The chain couples TRBV19 to TRBJ1-5; D may be TRBD1 (5 bases). The V gene's germline CDR1 is LNHDA and CDR2 SQIVND (reference sequence). The CDR3 is made up of 15 amino acids. V shed 7 bases and J shed 0 bases, with 13 bases lying between them. The CDR3 nucleotides are TGTGCCAGTACCACGACAGCTGATAGCAATCAGCCCCAGCATTTT. Translation gives CASTTTADSNQPQHF.

V gene TRBV5-1 combines with J gene TRBJ2-2; D remains unclear. V was clipped by 0 bases and J by 4 bases, with 7 bases between them. The CDR3 runs 14 residues. Germline assignment: CDR1 SGHRS and CDR2 YFSETQ. The CDR3, as DNA: TGCGCCAGCAGCTTGGCTGAGAGCACCGGGGAGCTGTTTTTT. Protein: CASSLAESTGELFF.

The V call is TRBV4-3, the J call TRBJ2-7, with 10 bases identical to TRBD2. The V and J ends lost 3 bases and 2 bases, in that order; junction bases with no gene match: 10. The CDR3 consists of 17 residues. The germline CDR1 and CDR2 sequences are LGHNA and YSLEER. This CDR3 reads CASSQARAGGGTYEQYF. The CDR3 bases are TGCGCCAGCAGCCAGGCTCGAGCGGGAGGGGGAACCTACGAGCAGTACTTC.

This sequence joins TRBV5-4 and TRBJ2-7, with D possibly matching TRBD2 (7 bases). CDR3 length equals 16 residues. V was cut by 4 bases and J by 1 base, with 18 bases left in between. Germline CDR1 SGHNT, CDR2 YYREEE (reference sequence). The CDR3 spells CASSPGGPSVSYEQYF. The CDR3 nucleotides are TGTGCCAGCAGCCCGGGGGGCCCTAGCGTGTCCTACGAGCAGTACTTC.

This clone was picked up a small number of times. The V gene is TRBV7-2, the J gene TRBJ1-6; D is possibly TRBD1 (5 bases). Trimming cost V 5 bases and J 9 bases, with 14 bases left between them. In germline, CDR1 is SGHTA, CDR2 FQGNSA. This CDR3 is 14 amino acids long. The CDR3 sequence is CASSPQGWGSPLHF. DNA for the CDR3: TGTGCCAGCAGCCCTCAGGGCTGGGGTTCACCCCTCCACTTT.

The CDR3 bases are TGTGCCAGCAGTATGAGGGGGACCCCTAGCTCCTACAATGAGCAGTTCTTC. Its translation is CASSMRGTPSSYNEQFF. The chain recombines TRBV27 with TRBJ2-1; possibly TRBD1 for D (6 bases). The CDR3 totals 17 residues. V gave up 5 bases and J gave up 0 bases, with 17 bases separating them. CDR1 is MNHEY and CDR2 is SMNVEV in the germline V gene (reference sequence).

This clone was recorded once. The chain employs TRBV2 and TRBJ1-1, with 8 bases lining up with TRBD1. The V segment lost 4 bases and the J segment 3 bases; nucleotides outside the gene matches: 4. This CDR3 is built from 14 residues. Germline-derived CDR1 and CDR2 are SNHLY and FYNNEI. Written as DNA, the CDR3 is TGTGCCAGCAGTGTTGGACAGGGTCACACTGAAGCTTTCTTT. Its translation: CASSVGQGHTEAFF.

Details on this clone: This sample also contains other DNA sequences that code for the same CDR3. Written as DNA, the CDR3 is TGCGCCAGCAGCTTTCAGGGCAATGAGCAGTTCTTC. Protein: CASSFQGNEQFF. This chain uses TRBV5-1 with TRBJ2-1, with D maybe TRBD1 (5 bases). The V gene's germline CDR1 is SGHRS and CDR2 YFSETQ. V was cut by 2 bases and J by 6 bases, with 6 bases left in between. The CDR3 runs to 12 residues.

This chain links TRBV28 with TRBJ2-1; TRBD1 aligns across 9 bases. The trim removed 8 bases at V and 2 bases at J, leaving 7 bases unmatched. The CDR3 has 15 amino acids. Germline V CDR1 and CDR2: MDHEN, SYDVKM. The CDR3 DNA follows: TGTGCCAGCGGCTCAACAGGGGGCCCCTACAATGAGCAGTTCTTC. This translates into CASGSTGGPYNEQFF.

This sequence joins TRBV6-1 and TRBJ2-7, with TRBD2 matching 8 bases. This CDR3 region has 14 residues. V lost 6 bases, J lost 7 bases, and 11 bases stayed unmatched. Per germline, CDR1 MNHNS and CDR2 SASEGT. The chain's CDR3 is CASRSGTRGWEQYF. The CDR3 DNA reads TGTGCCAGCAGATCCGGGACTAGGGGCTGGGAGCAGTACTTC.

This clone was counted between two and nine times. The chain links TRBV11-3 to TRBJ2-7; 7 nucleotides agree with TRBD1. V trimming: 5 bases; J trimming: 3 bases; junction bases outside the gene matches: 10. The CDR3 is 15 residues long. Per the germline V gene, CDR1 is SGHNT and CDR2 is YENEEA. This CDR3 reads CASSVGQDNIYEQYF. The CDR3 nucleotides read TGTGCCAGCAGCGTAGGACAGGACAACATCTACGAGCAGTACTTC.

The chain has TRBV19 and TRBJ1-2; possibly TRBD1 for D (5 bases). The ends were cut back, 6 bases at V and 6 bases at J, with 20 bases in the middle. The germline V gene encodes CDR1 LNHDA and CDR2 SQIVND (reference sequence). The CDR3 runs 15 residues. The CDR3: CASSLRSREGNGYTF. The CDR3 region has the DNA TGTGCCAGTAGCTTAAGGTCCAGGGAGGGAAATGGCTACACCTTC. Filled out from reference TRBV19 and TRBJ1-2, the complete variable domain reads DGGITQSPKYLFRKEGQNVTLSCEQNLNHDAMYWYRQDPGQGLRLIYYSQIVNDFQKGDIAEGYSVSREKKESFPLTVTSAQKNPTAFYLCASSLRSREGNGYTFGSGTRLTVV.

The rearrangement links TRBV30 to TRBJ1-2; D is uncertain. This CDR3 has 12 amino acids. V gave up 1 base and J gave up 7 bases, with 10 bases separating them. Germline V CDR1 and CDR2: GTSNPN, SVGIG (reference sequence). CDR3 loop: CAWSETTGGYTF. The DNA for the CDR3 is TGTGCCTGGAGTGAAACCACGGGTGGCTACACCTTC.